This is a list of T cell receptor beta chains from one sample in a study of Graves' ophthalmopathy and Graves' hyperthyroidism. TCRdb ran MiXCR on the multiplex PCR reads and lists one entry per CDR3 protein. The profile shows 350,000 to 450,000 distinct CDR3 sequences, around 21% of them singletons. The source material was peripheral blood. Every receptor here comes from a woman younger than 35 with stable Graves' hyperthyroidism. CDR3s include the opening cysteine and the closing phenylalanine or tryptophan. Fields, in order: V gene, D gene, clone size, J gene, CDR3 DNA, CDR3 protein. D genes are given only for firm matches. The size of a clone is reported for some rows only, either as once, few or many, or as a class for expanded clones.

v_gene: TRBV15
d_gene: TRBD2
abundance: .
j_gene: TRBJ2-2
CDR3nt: TGTGCCACCAGCAGAGAGCGGGAGGGCCTCGTCATCGGGGAGCTGTTTTTT
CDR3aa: CATSREREGLVIGELFF

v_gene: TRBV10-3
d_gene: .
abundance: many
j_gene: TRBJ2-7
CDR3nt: TGTGCCATCAGTGCCTCGGACGGATCCTACGAGCAGTACTTC
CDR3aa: CAISASDGSYEQYF

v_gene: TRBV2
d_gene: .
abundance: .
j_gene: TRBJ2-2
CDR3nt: TGTGCCAGCAATCCGGGACACGTCACCGGGGAGCTGTTTTTT
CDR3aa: CASNPGHVTGELFF

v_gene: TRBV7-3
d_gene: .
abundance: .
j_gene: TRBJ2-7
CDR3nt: TGTGCCAGCGGTCACCCAGGGGCCGAGCAGTACTTC
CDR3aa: CASGHPGAEQYF

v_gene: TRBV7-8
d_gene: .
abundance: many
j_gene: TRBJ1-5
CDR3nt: TGTGCCAGCGGGGAAAGACGGGGTGAGGCTAATCAGCCCCAGCATTTT
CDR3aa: CASGERRGEANQPQHF

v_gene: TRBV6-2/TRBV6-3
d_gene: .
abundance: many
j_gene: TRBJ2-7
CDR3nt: TGTGCCAGCGGCCCCCCAATCAACACCTACGAGCAGTACTTC
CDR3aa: CASGPPINTYEQYF

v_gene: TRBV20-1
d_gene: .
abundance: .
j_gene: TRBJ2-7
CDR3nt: TGCAGTGCTAGAGATGATACCTACGAGCAGTACTTC
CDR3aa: CSARDDTYEQYF

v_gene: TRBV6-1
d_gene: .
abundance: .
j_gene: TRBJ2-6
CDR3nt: TGTGCCAGCAGTGTCAGGGGTACCGGGGCCAACGTCCTGACTTTC
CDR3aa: CASSVRGTGANVLTF

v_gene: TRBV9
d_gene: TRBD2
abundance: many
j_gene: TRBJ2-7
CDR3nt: TGTGCCAGCAGCGTGGGGACTAGCGGGAGTTACGAGCAGTACTTC
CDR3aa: CASSVGTSGSYEQYF

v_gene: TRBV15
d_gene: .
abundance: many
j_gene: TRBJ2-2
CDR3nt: TGTGCCACCAGCAGGGACTACCGACGGGCCGGGGAGCTGTTTTTT
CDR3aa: CATSRDYRRAGELFF

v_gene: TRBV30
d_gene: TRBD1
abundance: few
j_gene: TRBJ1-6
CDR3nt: TGTGCCTCGACAGGGGTTTCACCCCTCCACTTT
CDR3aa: CASTGVSPLHF

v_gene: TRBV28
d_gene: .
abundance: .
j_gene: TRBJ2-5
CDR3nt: TGTGCCAGCAGTCACGAACCTCAGGGGTCCAAAGAGACCCAGTACTTC
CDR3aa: CASSHEPQGSKETQYF

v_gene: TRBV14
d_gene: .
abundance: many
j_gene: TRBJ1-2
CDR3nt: TGTGCCAGCAGCCAAGATAAATCGGCAGGAACTAACTATGGCTACACCTTC
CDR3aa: CASSQDKSAGTNYGYTF

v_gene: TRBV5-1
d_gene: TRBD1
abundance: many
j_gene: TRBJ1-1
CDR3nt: TGCGCCAGCCGCCGGGACAGGAACACTGAAGCTTTCTTT
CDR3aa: CASRRDRNTEAFF

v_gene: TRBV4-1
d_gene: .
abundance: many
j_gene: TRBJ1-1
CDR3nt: TGCGCCAGCAGCCAAGGGTTGGTCCCCGGTAACACTGAAGCTTTCTTT
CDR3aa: CASSQGLVPGNTEAFF

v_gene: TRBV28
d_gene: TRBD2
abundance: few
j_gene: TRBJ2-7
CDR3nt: TGTGCCAGCACCCACGGGACTATTAATTCCGAGCAGTACTTC
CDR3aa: CASTHGTINSEQYF

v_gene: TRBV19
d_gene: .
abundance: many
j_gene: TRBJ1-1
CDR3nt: TGTGCCAGTAGTGTGGTGAGCGGAATGAACACTGAAGCTTTCTTT
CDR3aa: CASSVVSGMNTEAFF

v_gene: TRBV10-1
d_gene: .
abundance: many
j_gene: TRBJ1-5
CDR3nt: TGCGCCAGCAGTGAGTGTACCGGGGGGGAAAATCAGCCCCAGCATTTT
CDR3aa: CASSECTGGENQPQHF

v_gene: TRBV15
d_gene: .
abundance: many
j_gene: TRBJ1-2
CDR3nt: TGTGCCACCAGCAGAACGAACTATGGCTACACCTTC
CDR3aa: CATSRTNYGYTF

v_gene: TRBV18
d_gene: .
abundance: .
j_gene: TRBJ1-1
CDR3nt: TGTGCCAGCTCACCACTGCAGGGGATGAACACTGAAGCTTTCTTT
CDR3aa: CASSPLQGMNTEAFF